The clone carrying this T cell receptor beta chain was recorded a few times. Its antigen is as yet unknown. The CDR3 contains 15 residues. Germline CDR1 and CDR2: SGHTA and FQGTGA. Trimming stripped 2 bases from V and 1 base from J, with 11 bases between. The sample is drawn from a study of beta chain features in type 1 diabetes. Staining for CD45RO/CCR7/CD25/CD127/CD95/CD27 allowed sorting of CD4+ naive, central memory, regulatory and stem cell-like memory cells. Isolated RNA was reverse transcribed in full, so expressed TCRB transcripts were sequenced. Sequencing used immunoSEQ multiplex PCR; TCRdb keeps in-frame clones, though not all of them. The sample consists of roughly 170,000 clones, about 13% of them appearing once. General observations from the study: Insertions at VDJ junctions were less frequent in type 1 diabetes patients. These patients also deleted more nucleotides at the same junctions.

J is TRBJ1-1 and V is TRBV7-3; unclear D gene. The TCR was taken from a woman between 18 and 29 years old in good health. The sequenced sample was central memory CD4+ T cells from blood. DNA for the CDR3: TGTGCCAGCAGCTTATATGCGAGGAGGAACACTGAAGCTTTCTTT. Translation: CASSLYARRNTEAFF.